This T cell receptor beta chain appears in the sequencing data of a study of blood T cells in healthy people across ages. Trimming cost V 5 bases and J 4 bases; bases outside gene matches: 9. Per germline, CDR1 SGHTA and CDR2 FQGNSA. The CDR3 spans 15 residues. Isolation per sample recovered at least 6 million PBMCs. Primers used in a second PCR of about 6 to 12 cycles were a sample-barcoded 5' primer and a J-beta primer mix. One entry per CDR3 protein results from TCRdb running MiXCR on the 5' RACE reads. Found here are around 970,000 distinct CDR3 sequences, roughly 51% of them singletons; the top ten hold about a fifth.

Sequencing was performed on blood. The rearrangement joins TRBV7-2 to TRBJ2-7; the match to TRBD2 covers 9 bases. The source is a woman aged 60-75 years in good health. This chain's CDR3 is CASSGAGGASYEQYF. The CDR3 coding sequence is TGTGCCAGCAGCGGGGCGGGAGGGGCTAGTTACGAGCAGTACTTC.